This is a list of T cell receptor beta chains from one sample in a study of regulatory T cells in long-lasting Graves disease. TCRdb reprocessed the multiplex PCR reads via MiXCR and lists one record per CDR3 protein. Seen here are approximately 500,000 distinct CDR3 sequences, 20% to 25% observed once, and the top ten hold roughly 7.7%. The material sequenced was peripheral blood mononuclear cells (PBMCs), taken when the disease was refractory, from a patient treated with antithyroid drugs. All receptors derive from a female donor with Graves disease. The CDR3 runs from the conserved cysteine through the conserved F or W. The order of the fields is V gene, J gene, clone size, D gene, CDR3 DNA, CDR3 protein. D genes are given only for firm matches. Size tells how often a clone was seen (once, few, many) or the class of an expanded clone, and some rows leave it out.

v_call: TRBV4-3
j_call: TRBJ2-7
clone_size: NA
d_call: TRBD1
cdr3_nt: TGCGCCAGCAGCCAAGATTCTAGACAGGGTCTTGACGAGCAGTACTTC
cdr3_aa: CASSQDSRQGLDEQYF

v_call: TRBV30
j_call: TRBJ1-5
clone_size: few
d_call: TRBD1
cdr3_nt: TGTGCCTGGAGTGGGACAGGGGGCTACTACACTCAGCCCCAGCATTTT
cdr3_aa: CAWSGTGGYYTQPQHF

v_call: TRBV12-5
j_call: TRBJ2-3
clone_size: NA
d_call: TRBD2
cdr3_nt: TGTGCTAGTGGTTTGCGACTAGCGGGGAGTAGCGTTGATACGCAGTATTTT
cdr3_aa: CASGLRLAGSSVDTQYF

v_call: TRBV2
j_call: TRBJ2-7
clone_size: many
d_call: NA
cdr3_nt: TGTGCCAGCACTTATGATGGTTTTTTCGAGCAGTACTTC
cdr3_aa: CASTYDGFFEQYF

v_call: TRBV20-1
j_call: TRBJ1-3
clone_size: NA
d_call: TRBD1
cdr3_nt: TGCAGTGTCTCGGAAGGACAGGGGAGGGACACCATATATTTT
cdr3_aa: CSVSEGQGRDTIYF

v_call: TRBV30
j_call: TRBJ1-2
clone_size: few
d_call: NA
cdr3_nt: TGTGCCTGGAGTCCAGGACAGTACCTCTATGGCTACACCTTC
cdr3_aa: CAWSPGQYLYGYTF

v_call: TRBV9
j_call: TRBJ1-4
clone_size: few
d_call: TRBD1
cdr3_nt: TGTGCCAGCAGCGTAGATTCCCAGGGGGCTGAAAAACTGTTTTTT
cdr3_aa: CASSVDSQGAEKLFF

v_call: TRBV2
j_call: TRBJ2-7
clone_size: many
d_call: TRBD1
cdr3_nt: TGTGCCAGCAGTGGGGACAGCGCCTACGAGCAGTACTTC
cdr3_aa: CASSGDSAYEQYF

v_call: TRBV7-9
j_call: TRBJ2-2
clone_size: NA
d_call: NA
cdr3_nt: TGTGCCAGCAGCTTTGGAGGGGGTAACACCGGGGAGCTGTTTTTT
cdr3_aa: CASSFGGGNTGELFF

v_call: TRBV7-2
j_call: TRBJ2-7
clone_size: few
d_call: NA
cdr3_nt: TGTGCCAGCAGCTTAGTACCCGAACGGTACGAGCAGTACTTC
cdr3_aa: CASSLVPERYEQYF

v_call: TRBV20-1
j_call: TRBJ1-1
clone_size: many
d_call: NA
cdr3_nt: TGCAGTGCTAGAGATCGCGGTGGCAGCAAAGGTGGAGAAGCTTTCTTT
cdr3_aa: CSARDRGGSKGGEAFF

v_call: TRBV9
j_call: TRBJ2-2
clone_size: NA
d_call: NA
cdr3_nt: TGTGCCAGCAGGGAGAGGGACGCCGGGGAGCTGTTTTTT
cdr3_aa: CASRERDAGELFF

v_call: TRBV7-2
j_call: TRBJ2-5
clone_size: NA
d_call: TRBD1
cdr3_nt: TGTGCCAGCAGCGAATTACAGGGGTGGGGGGAGACCCAGTACTTC
cdr3_aa: CASSELQGWGETQYF

v_call: TRBV28
j_call: TRBJ1-4
clone_size: many
d_call: TRBD1
cdr3_nt: TGTGCCAGCAGGGGGACAGCCTCAAATGAAAAACTGTTTTTT
cdr3_aa: CASRGTASNEKLFF

v_call: TRBV28
j_call: TRBJ1-4
clone_size: many
d_call: NA
cdr3_nt: TGTGCCAGCAGTTTTCCCGGGGCTGCAACTAATGAAAAACTGTTTTTT
cdr3_aa: CASSFPGAATNEKLFF